This T cell receptor beta chain is drawn from a study of identical twins. The CDR3 consists of 13 residues. V gave up 5 bases and J gave up 2 bases; unmatched junction bases: 2. The germline gives CDR1 SQVTM, CDR2 ANQGSEA. From the 5' RACE reads, TCRdb called clonotypes with MiXCR, one entry per CDR3 protein. The repertoire holds 550,000 to 800,000 distinct CDR3 sequences, with about 7.1% as singletons. Overall study results and limits: Weaker excess twin sharing was seen among beta out-of-frame sequences. Its conclusions, products of cross-sectional statistical analysis, did not come from following the same donors.

Everyone who gave samples was a healthy Caucasian. This clonotype was counted ten times or more. Its antigen is undetermined. The sample was also linked to a second study, of yellow fever vaccine responses in identical twins.

V usage is TRBV29-1 and J usage is TRBJ2-1, with 8 nucleotides matching TRBD1. Specimen: PBMCs. The TCR comes from a woman between 18 and 29 years old in good health. This chain's CDR3 is CSVRTGPYNEQFF. CDR3 nucleotides: TGCAGCGTTCGGACAGGGCCCTACAATGAGCAGTTCTTC.